Shown below are 5 T cell receptor beta chains from a single sample sequenced in a study of cytomegalovirus exposure and HLA in healthy donors. The PCR employed 60 Vbeta primers together with 13 Jbeta primers. Here immunoSEQ multiplex PCR was the method, and the copy in TCRdb shows in-frame clones only, minus some. The sample yields 150,000 to 200,000 clones, about 68% seen once. The sequenced sample consisted of PBMCs. Source of these receptors: a female donor in good health and CMV-seronegative.

The rearrangement joins TRBV4-3 to TRBJ2-1; 9 nucleotides align to TRBD1. The CDR3 consists of 15 residues. The trim removed 4 bases at V and 4 bases at J, leaving 5 bases unmatched. Germline V gene sequence: CDR1 LGHNA, CDR2 YSLEER. This CDR3 is CASSLSGTGYNEQFF. As DNA, the CDR3 is TGCGCCAGCAGCCTCTCCGGGACAGGGTACAATGAGCAGTTCTTC.

The V gene is TRBV28, the J gene TRBJ1-6; TRBD1 might be the D (6 bases). The CDR3 contains 15 residues. V dropped 9 bases and J dropped 6 bases, with 18 bases sitting between them. The germline gives CDR1 MDHEN, CDR2 SYDVKM. CDR3 in DNA: TGTGCCAGTGGGGCCCAGGGGCCCTCTAATTCACCCCTCCACTTT. This translates into CASGAQGPSNSPLHF.

On this clone: This same CDR3 is encoded by further DNA sequences in the sample. The genes are TRBV19 and TRBJ2-5; maybe TRBD2 (5 bases). There are 14 residues in the CDR3. Germline loops: CDR1 LNHDA, CDR2 SQIVND (reference sequence). V shed 1 base and J shed 5 bases, with 11 bases lying between them. In DNA form, the CDR3 reads TGTGCCAGTAGTATAGCGGGGTCTGGGGAGACCCAGTACTTC. Translation: CASSIAGSGETQYF. Full variable domain (missing parts from reference TRBV19 and TRBJ2-5): DGGITQSPKYLFRKEGQNVTLSCEQNLNHDAMYWYRQDPGQGLRLIYYSQIVNDFQKGDIAEGYSVSREKKESFPLTVTSAQKNPTAFYLCASSIAGSGETQYFGPGTRLLVL.

This clone was seen only a few times. V usage is TRBV6-6 and J usage is TRBJ2-7; no clear D. This CDR3 is built from 12 residues. CDR1 is MNHNY and CDR2 is SVGAGI in the germline V gene (reference sequence). Between the trimmed V and J ends, which lost 6 bases and 3 bases, there was a span of 9 bases. CDR3 loop: CASSPRYYEQYF. The CDR3 DNA reads as TGTGCCAGCAGCCCCAGGTACTACGAGCAGTACTTC.

The V and J genes are TRBV6-1 and TRBJ1-2, with TRBD1 matching 7 bases. With 6 bases clipped from V and 2 bases from J, the junction kept 6 bases outside the gene matches. This CDR3 contains 14 residues. Germline CDR1 is MNHNS and CDR2 is SASEGT. This CDR3 is CASRDQGGNYGYTF. In DNA form, the CDR3 reads TGTGCCAGCAGAGACCAGGGGGGAAACTATGGCTACACCTTC.